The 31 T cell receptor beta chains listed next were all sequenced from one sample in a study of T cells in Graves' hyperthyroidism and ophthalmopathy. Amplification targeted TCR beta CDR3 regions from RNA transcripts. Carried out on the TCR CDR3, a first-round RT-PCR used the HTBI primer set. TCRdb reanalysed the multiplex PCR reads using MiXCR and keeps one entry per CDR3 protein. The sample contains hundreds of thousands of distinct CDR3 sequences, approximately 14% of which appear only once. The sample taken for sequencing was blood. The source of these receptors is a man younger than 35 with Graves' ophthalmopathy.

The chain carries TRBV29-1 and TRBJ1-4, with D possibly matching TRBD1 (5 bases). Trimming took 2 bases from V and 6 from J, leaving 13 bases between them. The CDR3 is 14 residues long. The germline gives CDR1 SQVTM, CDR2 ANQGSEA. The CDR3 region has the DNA TGCAGCGTTGAAACCAGGCGGGGGGATGAAAAACTGTTTTTT. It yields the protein CSVETRRGDEKLFF.

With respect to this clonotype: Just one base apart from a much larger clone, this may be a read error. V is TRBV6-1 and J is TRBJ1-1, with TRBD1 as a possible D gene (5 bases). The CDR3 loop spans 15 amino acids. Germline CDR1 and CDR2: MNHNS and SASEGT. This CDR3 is CASSEARAGITEASF. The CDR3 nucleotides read TGTGCCAGCAGTGAGGCCAGGGCAGGTATTACTGAAGCTTCCTTT.

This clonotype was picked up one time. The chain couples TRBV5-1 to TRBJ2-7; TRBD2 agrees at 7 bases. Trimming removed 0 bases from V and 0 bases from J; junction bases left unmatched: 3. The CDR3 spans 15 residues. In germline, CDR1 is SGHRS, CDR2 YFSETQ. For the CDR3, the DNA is TGCGCCAGCAGCTTGGCGGGGGACTACTCCTACGAGCAGTACTTC. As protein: CASSLAGDYSYEQYF.

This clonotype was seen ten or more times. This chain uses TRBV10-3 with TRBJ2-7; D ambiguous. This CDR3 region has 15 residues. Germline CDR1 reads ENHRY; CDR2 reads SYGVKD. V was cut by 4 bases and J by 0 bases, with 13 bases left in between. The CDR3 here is CAISVSIYSSYEQYF. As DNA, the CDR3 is TGTGCCATCAGTGTGAGCATTTACAGCTCCTACGAGCAGTACTTC.

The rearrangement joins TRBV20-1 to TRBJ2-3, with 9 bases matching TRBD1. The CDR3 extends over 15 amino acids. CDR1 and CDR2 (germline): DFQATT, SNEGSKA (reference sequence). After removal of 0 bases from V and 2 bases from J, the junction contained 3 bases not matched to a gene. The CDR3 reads CSARDRDRATDTQYF. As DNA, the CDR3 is TGCAGTGCTAGAGATAGGGACAGGGCCACAGATACGCAGTATTTT.

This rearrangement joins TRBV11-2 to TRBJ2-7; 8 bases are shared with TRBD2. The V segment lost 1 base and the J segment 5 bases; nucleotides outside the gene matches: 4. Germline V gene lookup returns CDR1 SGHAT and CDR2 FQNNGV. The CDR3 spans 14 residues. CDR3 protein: CASSLGRGADEQYF. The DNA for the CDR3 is TGTGCCAGCAGCTTAGGGCGGGGGGCCGACGAGCAGTACTTC.

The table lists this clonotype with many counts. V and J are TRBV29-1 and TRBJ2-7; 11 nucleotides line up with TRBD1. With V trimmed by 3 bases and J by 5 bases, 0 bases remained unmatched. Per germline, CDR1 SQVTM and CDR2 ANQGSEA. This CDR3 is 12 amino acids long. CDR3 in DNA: TGCAGCGTTGAGGGACAGGGGGACGAGCAGTACTTC. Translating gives CSVEGQGDEQYF.

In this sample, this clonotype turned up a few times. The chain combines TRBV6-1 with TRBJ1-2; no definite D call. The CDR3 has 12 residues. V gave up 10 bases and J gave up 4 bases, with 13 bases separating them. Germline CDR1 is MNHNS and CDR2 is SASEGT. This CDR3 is CATLTGVYGYTF. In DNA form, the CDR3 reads TGTGCCACCCTGACCGGGGTCTATGGCTACACCTTC.

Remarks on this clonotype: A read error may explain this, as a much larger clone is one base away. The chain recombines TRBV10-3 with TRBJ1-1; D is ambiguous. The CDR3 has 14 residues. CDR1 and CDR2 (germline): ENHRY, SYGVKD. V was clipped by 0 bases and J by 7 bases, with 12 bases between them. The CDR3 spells CAISESIPEDEAFF. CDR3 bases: TGTGCCATCAGTGAGTCAATACCCGAAGATGAAGCTTTCTTT.

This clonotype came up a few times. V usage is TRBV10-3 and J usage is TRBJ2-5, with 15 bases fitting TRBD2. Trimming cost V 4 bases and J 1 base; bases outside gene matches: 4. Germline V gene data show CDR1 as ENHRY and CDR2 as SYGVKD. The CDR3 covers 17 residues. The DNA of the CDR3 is TGTGCCATCAGTGGGACTAGCGGGGGGGGCGTCCAAGAGACCCAGTACTTC. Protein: CAISGTSGGGVQETQYF.

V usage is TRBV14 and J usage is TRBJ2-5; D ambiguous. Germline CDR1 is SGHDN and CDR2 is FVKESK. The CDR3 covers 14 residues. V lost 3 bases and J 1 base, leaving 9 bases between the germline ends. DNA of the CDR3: TGTGCCAGCAGCCACGTTGACGGCCAAGAGACCCAGTACTTC. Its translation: CASSHVDGQETQYF.

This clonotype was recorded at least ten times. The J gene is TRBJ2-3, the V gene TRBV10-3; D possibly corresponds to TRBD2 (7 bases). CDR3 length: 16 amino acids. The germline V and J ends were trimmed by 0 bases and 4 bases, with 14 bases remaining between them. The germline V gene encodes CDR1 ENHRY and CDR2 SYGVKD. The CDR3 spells CAISESLGGRADTQYF. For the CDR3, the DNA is TGTGCCATCAGTGAGTCTCTGGGGGGGCGTGCAGATACGCAGTATTTT.

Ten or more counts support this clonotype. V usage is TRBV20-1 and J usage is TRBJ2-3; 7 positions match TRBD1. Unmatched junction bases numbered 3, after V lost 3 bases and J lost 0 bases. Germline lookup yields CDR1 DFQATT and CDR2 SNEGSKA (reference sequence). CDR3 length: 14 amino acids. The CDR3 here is CSARQGVSTDTQYF. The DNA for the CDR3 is TGCAGTGCTAGGCAGGGGGTTAGCACAGATACGCAGTATTTT.

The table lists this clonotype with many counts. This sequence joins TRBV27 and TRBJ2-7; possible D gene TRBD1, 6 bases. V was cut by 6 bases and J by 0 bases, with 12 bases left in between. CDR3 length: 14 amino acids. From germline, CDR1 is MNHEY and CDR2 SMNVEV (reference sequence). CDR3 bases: TGTGCCAGCAGCTCAGACAGGCACTCCTACGAGCAGTACTTC. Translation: CASSSDRHSYEQYF.

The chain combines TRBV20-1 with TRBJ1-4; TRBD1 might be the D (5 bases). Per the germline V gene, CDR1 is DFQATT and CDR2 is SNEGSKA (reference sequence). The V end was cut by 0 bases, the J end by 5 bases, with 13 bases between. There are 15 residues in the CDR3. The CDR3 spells CSARDRRDSNEKLFF. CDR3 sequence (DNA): TGCAGTGCTAGAGACCGCCGGGACTCCAATGAAAAACTGTTTTTT.

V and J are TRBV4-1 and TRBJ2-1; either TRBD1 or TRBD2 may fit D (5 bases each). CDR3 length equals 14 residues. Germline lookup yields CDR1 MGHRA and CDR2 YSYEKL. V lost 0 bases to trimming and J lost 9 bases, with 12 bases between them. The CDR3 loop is CASSQDQGGGEQFF. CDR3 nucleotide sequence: TGCGCCAGCAGCCAAGATCAGGGTGGGGGTGAGCAGTTCTTC.

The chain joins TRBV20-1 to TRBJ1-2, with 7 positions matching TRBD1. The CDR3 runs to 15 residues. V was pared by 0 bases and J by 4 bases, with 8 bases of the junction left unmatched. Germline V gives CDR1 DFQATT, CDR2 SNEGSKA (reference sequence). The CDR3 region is CSARDRQGVGYGYTF. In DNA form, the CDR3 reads TGCAGTGCTAGAGATCGGCAGGGGGTAGGCTATGGCTACACCTTC.

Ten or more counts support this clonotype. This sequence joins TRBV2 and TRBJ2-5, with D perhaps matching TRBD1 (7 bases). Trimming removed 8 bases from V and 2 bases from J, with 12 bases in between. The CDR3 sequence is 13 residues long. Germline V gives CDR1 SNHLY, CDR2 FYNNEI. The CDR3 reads CASGGDRQETQYF. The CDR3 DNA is TGTGCCAGCGGCGGGGACAGACAAGAGACCCAGTACTTC.

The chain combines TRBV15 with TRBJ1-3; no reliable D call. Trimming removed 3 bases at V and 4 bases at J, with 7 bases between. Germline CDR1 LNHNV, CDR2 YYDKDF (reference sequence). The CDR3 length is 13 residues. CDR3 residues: CATSSSSGNTIYF. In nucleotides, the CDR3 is TGTGCCACCAGCAGTTCCTCGGGAAACACCATATATTTT.

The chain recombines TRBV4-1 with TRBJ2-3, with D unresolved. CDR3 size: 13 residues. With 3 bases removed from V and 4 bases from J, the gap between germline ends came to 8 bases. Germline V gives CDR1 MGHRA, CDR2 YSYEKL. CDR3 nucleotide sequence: TGCGCCAGCAGCCAGCCCTTAGCAGATACGCAGTATTTT. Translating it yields CASSQPLADTQYF.

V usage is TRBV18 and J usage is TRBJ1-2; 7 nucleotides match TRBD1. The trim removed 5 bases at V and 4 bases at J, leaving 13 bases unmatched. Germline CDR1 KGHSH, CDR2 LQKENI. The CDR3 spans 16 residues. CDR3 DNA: TGTGCCAGCTCATCAACTAGAGAGGGGGCCGTCTATGGCTACACCTTC. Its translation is CASSSTREGAVYGYTF.

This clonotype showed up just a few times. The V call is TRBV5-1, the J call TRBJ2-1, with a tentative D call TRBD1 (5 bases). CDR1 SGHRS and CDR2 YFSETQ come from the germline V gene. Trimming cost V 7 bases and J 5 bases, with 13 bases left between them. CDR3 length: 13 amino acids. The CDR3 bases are TGCGCCAGCGGGGCCCCGCCCGACAATGAGCAGTTCTTC. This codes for CASGAPPDNEQFF.

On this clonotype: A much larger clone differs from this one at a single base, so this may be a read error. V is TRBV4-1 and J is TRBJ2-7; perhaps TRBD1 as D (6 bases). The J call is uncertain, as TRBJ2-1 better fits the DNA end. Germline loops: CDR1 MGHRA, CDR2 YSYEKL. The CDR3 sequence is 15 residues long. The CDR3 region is CASSQAATGAYEQFF. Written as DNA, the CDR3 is TGCGCCAGCAGCCAAGCAGCGACAGGCGCCTACGAGCAGTTCTTC.

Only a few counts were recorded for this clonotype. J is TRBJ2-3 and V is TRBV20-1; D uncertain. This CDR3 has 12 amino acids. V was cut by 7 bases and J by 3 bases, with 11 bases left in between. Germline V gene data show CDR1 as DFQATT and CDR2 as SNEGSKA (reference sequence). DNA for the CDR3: TGCAGTGGCCGTAGGGAAACAGATACGCAGTATTTT. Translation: CSGRRETDTQYF.

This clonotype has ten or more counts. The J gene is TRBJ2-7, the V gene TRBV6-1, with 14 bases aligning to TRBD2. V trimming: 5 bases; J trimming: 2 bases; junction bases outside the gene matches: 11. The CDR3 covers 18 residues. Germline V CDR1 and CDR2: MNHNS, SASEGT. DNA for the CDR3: TGTGCCAGCAGTAGACTAGCGGGAGGGCCGGGGGCAACCTACGAGCAGTACTTC. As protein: CASSRLAGGPGATYEQYF.

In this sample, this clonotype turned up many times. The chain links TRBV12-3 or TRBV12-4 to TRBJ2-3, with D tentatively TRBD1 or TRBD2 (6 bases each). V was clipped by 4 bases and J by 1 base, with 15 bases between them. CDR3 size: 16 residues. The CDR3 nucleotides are TGTGCCAGCAGTTACTACACGGGGGCCGGCACAGATACGCAGTATTTT. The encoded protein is CASSYYTGAGTDTQYF.

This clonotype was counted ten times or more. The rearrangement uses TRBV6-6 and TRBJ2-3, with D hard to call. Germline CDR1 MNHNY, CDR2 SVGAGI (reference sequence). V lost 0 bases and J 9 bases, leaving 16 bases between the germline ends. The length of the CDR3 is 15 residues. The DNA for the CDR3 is TGTGCCAGCAGTTACTCGATTTCCAACCTGGGGACGCAGTATTTT. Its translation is CASSYSISNLGTQYF.

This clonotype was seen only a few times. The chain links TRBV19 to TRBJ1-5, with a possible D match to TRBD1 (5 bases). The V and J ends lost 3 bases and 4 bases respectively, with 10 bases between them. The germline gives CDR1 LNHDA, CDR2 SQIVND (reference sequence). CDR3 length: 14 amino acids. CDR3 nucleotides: TGTGCCAGTAGTATCGGGACCGAGAATCAGCCCCAGCATTTT. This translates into CASSIGTENQPQHF.

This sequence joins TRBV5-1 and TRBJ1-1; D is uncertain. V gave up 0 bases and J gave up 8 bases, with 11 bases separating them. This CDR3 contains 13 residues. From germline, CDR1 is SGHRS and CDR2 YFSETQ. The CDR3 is CASSLDSLREAFF. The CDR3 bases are TGCGCCAGCAGCTTGGACAGTCTCCGAGAAGCTTTCTTT.

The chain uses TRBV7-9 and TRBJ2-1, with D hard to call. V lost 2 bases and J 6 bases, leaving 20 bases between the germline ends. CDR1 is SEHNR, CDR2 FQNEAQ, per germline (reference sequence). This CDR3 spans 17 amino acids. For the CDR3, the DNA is TGTGCCAGCAGCTTACCCCCAAGCGAGGCTCGGAGCAATGAGCAGTTCTTC. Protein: CASSLPPSEARSNEQFF.

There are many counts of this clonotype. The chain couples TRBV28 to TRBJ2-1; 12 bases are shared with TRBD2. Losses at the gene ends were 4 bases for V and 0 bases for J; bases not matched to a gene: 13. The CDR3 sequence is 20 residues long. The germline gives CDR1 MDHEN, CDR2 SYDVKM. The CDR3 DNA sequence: TGTGCCAGCAGTTCACCCTCCGGGACTAGCGGGTGGAGCTCCTACAATGAGCAGTTCTTC. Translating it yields CASSSPSGTSGWSSYNEQFF.